The 26 T cell receptor beta chains in this list originate from one sample, sequenced in a study of cytotoxic CD8 clonotypes in ibrutinib-treated CLL. The table came from immunoSEQ multiplex PCR; TCRdb's copy has only in-frame clones and leaves some out. This sample yields 45,000 to 55,000 clones, of which more than 45% are seen a single time; 30% to 35% belongs to the top ten. The material sequenced was PBMCs, taken after 12 months of ibrutinib treatment. The receptors stem from a human donor with chronic lymphocytic leukemia.

The sample holds a few counts of this clone. The chain employs TRBV7-9 and TRBJ1-4, with D hard to call. V lost 5 bases and J lost 8, with 9 bases in between. The CDR3 is 12 residues long. Germline V gives CDR1 SEHNR, CDR2 FQNEAQ (reference sequence). The CDR3 loop reads CASSPAREKLFF. The CDR3 bases are TGTGCCAGCAGCCCCGCGAGGGAAAAACTGTTTTTT.

The genes are TRBV7-3 and TRBJ2-7, with a weak D call TRBD2 (6 bases). V was trimmed by 1 base and J by 2 bases, leaving 12 bases between them. CDR1 is SGHTA, CDR2 FQGTGA, per germline. The CDR3 is 15 amino acids. In DNA, the CDR3 is TGTGCCAGCAGCTTAAAGGCGGGGAAGGCCTACGAGCAGTACTTC. Protein product: CASSLKAGKAYEQYF.

This clone showed up just a few times. The chain has TRBV5-6 and TRBJ2-7; 10 bases map to TRBD2. Trimming at V came to 4 bases and at J to 3 bases, leaving 10 bases not matched to a gene. The CDR3 consists of 16 residues. CDR1 and CDR2 (germline): SGHDT, YYEEEE. The CDR3 spells CASSPPASGRLYEQYF. The CDR3, as DNA: TGTGCCAGCAGCCCCCCTGCTAGCGGGAGACTCTACGAGCAGTACTTC.

V and J are TRBV6-6 and TRBJ2-4; 10 bases fit TRBD1. Germline values: CDR1 MNHNY, CDR2 SVGAGI (reference sequence). CDR3 length: 14 amino acids. Trimming removed 6 bases from V and 6 bases from J; junction bases left unmatched: 5. CDR3 bases: TGTGCCAGCAGCACCTGGACAGGGGGAAACATTCAGTACTTC. As protein: CASSTWTGGNIQYF.

The sample holds a few counts of this clone. For the CDR3, the DNA is TGCAGCGCCGTCGACAGGGGGAACGAAAAACTGTTTTTT. Protein product: CSAVDRGNEKLFF. This chain connects TRBV29-1 to TRBJ1-4, with TRBD1 identical over 9 bases. V lost 7 bases, J lost 8 bases, and 8 bases stayed unmatched. The CDR3 is 13 amino acids. Germline V lookup: CDR1 SQVTM, CDR2 ANQGSEA. Using reference TRBV29-1 and TRBJ1-4 for the parts outside the CDR3, the full variable domain is SAVISQKPSRDICQRGTSLTIQCQVDSQVTMMFWYRQQPGQSLTLIATANQGSEATYESGFVIDKFPISRPNLTFSTLTVSNMSPEDSSIYLCSAVDRGNEKLFFGSGTQLSVL.

This chain connects TRBV29-1 to TRBJ2-1; 7 bases line up with TRBD1. The CDR3 runs to 15 residues. J gave up 4 bases and V 7 bases, and 13 bases lay outside the gene matches. In germline, CDR1 is SQVTM, CDR2 ANQGSEA. Here the CDR3 DNA reads TGCAGCGCGAGCCGGACAGGTGGGTCGTACAATGAGCAGTTCTTC. Its protein is CSASRTGGSYNEQFF.

This clone was seen at least ten times. The rearrangement joins TRBV27 to TRBJ2-7; possibly TRBD2 for D (6 bases). Germline lookup yields CDR1 MNHEY and CDR2 SMNVEV (reference sequence). The CDR3 is 12 amino acids. V was pared by 1 base and J by 6 bases, with 7 bases between. The CDR3 protein is CASSLWGGEQYF. The CDR3 DNA sequence: TGTGCCAGCAGTTTATGGGGAGGCGAGCAGTACTTC.

This clone was detected many times. This chain's CDR3 is CAWSPEHRYGYTF. In DNA form, the CDR3 reads TGTGCCTGGAGCCCAGAGCACCGCTATGGCTACACCTTC. This rearrangement joins TRBV30 to TRBJ1-2; no clear D. CDR1 is GTSNPN and CDR2 is SVGIG in the germline V gene (reference sequence). Trimming left V 3 bases short and J 4 bases short, with 12 bases between. This CDR3 has 13 residues.

In its sample, this clone was seen a few times. This sequence joins TRBV6-6 and TRBJ2-1, with 8 bases lining up with TRBD2. Germline assignment: CDR1 MNHNY and CDR2 SVGAGI (reference sequence). The CDR3 loop spans 16 amino acids. V lost 0 bases to trimming and J lost 7 bases; unmatched junction nucleotides: 8. The CDR3 DNA is TGTGCCAGCAGTTACTCCACTAGCGGCCCCTTAAATGAGCAGTTCTTC. This translates into CASSYSTSGPLNEQFF.

This clone was seen many times. The chain recombines TRBV7-9 with TRBJ2-2, with D unresolved. V lost 2 bases and J lost 0, with 4 bases in between. Germline-derived CDR1 and CDR2 are SEHNR and FQNEAQ (reference sequence). The CDR3 extends over 14 amino acids. The CDR3 here is CASSLNPNTGELFF. The CDR3 nucleotides read TGTGCCAGCAGCTTAAATCCGAACACCGGGGAGCTGTTTTTT.

The chain carries TRBV28 and TRBJ1-5, with TRBD1 matching 9 bases. CDR1 MDHEN and CDR2 SYDVKM come from the germline V gene. The CDR3 has 17 amino acids. V lost 6 bases to trimming and J lost 1 base; unmatched junction nucleotides: 10. CDR3 in amino acids: CASRGSYRGLSNQPQHF. CDR3 bases: TGTGCCAGCAGGGGGAGCTACAGGGGGCTAAGCAATCAGCCCCAGCATTTT.

In its sample, this clone was seen once. The genes are TRBV6-1 and TRBJ2-5, with a weak D call TRBD2 (6 bases). Germline V gene data show CDR1 as MNHNS and CDR2 as SASEGT. This CDR3 comprises 14 residues. V lost 7 bases, J lost 2 bases, and 14 bases lay in between. The DNA of the CDR3 is TGTGCCAGCACTCGAAGCGGGCAGCAAGAGACCCAGTACTTC. Translation: CASTRSGQQETQYF.

This clone was seen a handful of times. One end of the junction does not line up with germline, which may come from a read error. V usage is TRBV7-7 and J usage is TRBJ2-5; 8 positions match TRBD1. Germline CDR1 reads SSHAT; CDR2 reads FNYEAQ (reference sequence). The CDR3 is 14 amino acids. CDR3 amino acids: CASSSSTGVETQYF. The CDR3 DNA sequence: TGTGCTAGCAGCTCGTCGACAGGGGTGGAGACCCAGTACTTC.

This clone was found once. The CDR3 sequence: CASSDGDPGATNEKLFF. The CDR3 region has the DNA TGTGCCAGCAGTGACGGGGACCCTGGGGCAACTAATGAAAAACTGTTTTTT. The chain has TRBV6-1 and TRBJ1-4; TRBD1 might be the D (5 bases). The CDR3 length is 17 residues. V was shortened by 3 bases and J by 0 bases, with 14 bases between the two germline ends. From germline, CDR1 is MNHNS and CDR2 SASEGT.

This CDR3 is CASSATGGAGYGYTF. The CDR3 DNA sequence: TGTGCCAGCAGCGCAACAGGGGGCGCAGGGTATGGCTACACCTTC. The chain has TRBV7-3 and TRBJ1-2; 9 positions match TRBD1. The CDR3 is 15 residues long. In germline, CDR1 is SGHTA, CDR2 FQGTGA. The V gene end was trimmed by 5 bases and the J gene end by 5 bases; junction bases not matched to a gene: 9. Drawing the rest from reference TRBV7-3 and TRBJ1-2, the complete variable domain is GAGVSQTPSNKVTEKGKYVELRCDPISGHTALYWYRQSLGQGPEFLIYFQGTGAADDSGLPNDRFFAVRPEGSVSTLKIQRTERGDSAVYLCASSATGGAGYGYTFGSGTRLTVV.

In its sample, this clone was seen a few times. This rearrangement joins TRBV5-1 to TRBJ2-1, with D unclear. In germline, CDR1 is SGHRS, CDR2 YFSETQ. Trimming removed 3 bases from V and 2 bases from J, with 12 bases in between. The CDR3 spans 15 residues. In DNA, the CDR3 is TGCGCCAGCAGCTACCTAAACACTCCCTACAATGAGCAGTTCTTC. Translated: CASSYLNTPYNEQFF.

This chain joins TRBV18 and TRBJ1-5; D is possibly TRBD1 (5 bases). The germline V and J ends were trimmed by 8 bases and 7 bases, with 12 bases remaining between them. The germline V gene has CDR1 KGHSH and CDR2 LQKENI. The CDR3 totals 12 residues. CDR3 sequence: CASTAGEQPQHF. For the CDR3, the DNA is TGTGCCAGCACGGCGGGGGAACAGCCCCAGCATTTT.

This clone was found a few times. The genes are TRBV9 and TRBJ2-1; maybe TRBD2 (5 bases). The CDR3 length is 17 residues. Germline V gene sequence: CDR1 SGDLS, CDR2 YYNGEE. Trimming left V 4 bases short and J 0 bases short, with 17 bases between. Here the CDR3 DNA reads TGTGCCAGCAGCCCCATCCCTCCGGGGAGCTCCTACAATGAGCAGTTCTTC. Translated: CASSPIPPGSSYNEQFF.

The V and J genes are TRBV28 and TRBJ2-1, with 10 nucleotides matching TRBD2. V shed 5 bases and J 6 bases; nucleotides not matched to a gene: 4. The CDR3 consists of 14 residues. Germline loops: CDR1 MDHEN, CDR2 SYDVKM. CDR3 nucleotides: TGTGCCAGCAGTCCGGGGACTAGCGTCAATGAGCAGTTCTTC. Its protein product is CASSPGTSVNEQFF. The full variable domain, with the rest looked up from reference TRBV28 and TRBJ2-1, is DVKVTQSSRYLVKRTGEKVFLECVQDMDHENMFWYRQDPGLGLRLIYFSYDVKMKEKGDIPEGYSVSREKKERFSLILESASTNQTSMYLCASSPGTSVNEQFFGPGTRLTVL.

The chain carries TRBV5-1 and TRBJ2-7; 10 positions match TRBD2. Trimming cost V 3 bases and J 2 bases; bases outside gene matches: 5. This CDR3 region has 15 residues. Per the germline V gene, CDR1 is SGHRS and CDR2 is YFSETQ. The CDR3 loop is CASSYLAGGTYEQYF. CDR3 nucleotide sequence: TGCGCCAGCAGCTATTTAGCGGGAGGCACCTACGAGCAGTACTTC.

This rearrangement joins TRBV29-1 to TRBJ2-5; D tentatively fits TRBD1 or TRBD2 (5 bases each). Trimming removed 6 bases from V and 5 bases from J, with 13 bases in between. The CDR3 loop spans 12 amino acids. Germline lookup yields CDR1 SQVTM and CDR2 ANQGSEA. DNA of the CDR3: TGCAGCGTGGGACCGCGCCCCGAGACCCAGTACTTC. Translation gives CSVGPRPETQYF.

As regards this clone: One end of the junction varies from germline; a read error may be responsible. The J gene is TRBJ2-7, the V gene TRBV2, with D tentatively TRBD1 or TRBD2 (5 bases each). The CDR3 has 12 residues. From germline, CDR1 is SNHLY and CDR2 FYNNEI. The CDR3, as DNA: TGTGCCACCAGGGAGAGGGTGTACGGGCAGTACTTC. Its protein product is CATRERVYGQYF. The full variable domain, completed using reference TRBV2 and TRBJ2-7, is EPEVTQTPSHQVTQMGQEVILRCVPISNHLYFYWYRQILGQKVEFLVSFYNNEISEKSEIFDDQFSVERPDGSNFTLKIRSTKLEDSAMYFCATRERVYGQYFGPGTRLTVT.

The CDR3 nucleotides are TGTGCCAGCAGCTTGCGGTCTGGGCAGGGCTTTGAAAAACTGTTTTTT. Translated, it gives CASSLRSGQGFEKLFF. The chain links TRBV5-4 to TRBJ1-4; possible D gene TRBD1, 5 bases. CDR3 length equals 16 residues. Trimming removed 1 base from V and 7 bases from J, with 17 bases in between. Germline CDR1 reads SGHNT; CDR2 reads YYREEE (reference sequence).

The chain has TRBV5-4 and TRBJ2-7; 12 nucleotides line up with TRBD2. Germline CDR1 is SGHNT and CDR2 is YYREEE (reference sequence). The CDR3 totals 16 residues. The V gene end was trimmed by 2 bases and the J gene end by 2 bases; junction bases not matched to a gene: 5. CDR3 loop: CASSFATSGGAYEQYF. CDR3 coding DNA: TGTGCCAGCAGCTTCGCGACTAGCGGGGGAGCCTACGAGCAGTACTTC. The whole variable domain, filled in from reference TRBV5-4 and TRBJ2-7, reads ETGVTQSPTHLIKTRGQQVTLRCSSQSGHNTVSWYQQALGQGPQFIFQYYREEENGRGNFPPRFSGLQFPNYSSELNVNALELDDSALYLCASSFATSGGAYEQYFGPGTRLTVT.

The rearrangement joins TRBV28 to TRBJ1-5; TRBD1 matches at 8 bases. Germline CDR1 reads MDHEN; CDR2 reads SYDVKM. J gave up 3 bases and V 4 bases, and 2 bases lay outside the gene matches. This CDR3 spans 14 amino acids. The CDR3: CASSWTGINQPQHF. CDR3 in DNA: TGTGCCAGCAGTTGGACAGGGATCAATCAGCCCCAGCATTTT.

This chain links TRBV9 with TRBJ2-7; 7 bases agree with TRBD2. Unmatched junction bases numbered 8, after V lost 0 bases and J lost 5 bases. Germline-derived CDR1 and CDR2 are SGDLS and YYNGEE. The CDR3 sequence is 15 residues long. The CDR3 spells CASSVEAGAVHEQYF. The CDR3 DNA sequence: TGTGCCAGCAGCGTAGAGGCGGGAGCAGTCCACGAGCAGTACTTC.